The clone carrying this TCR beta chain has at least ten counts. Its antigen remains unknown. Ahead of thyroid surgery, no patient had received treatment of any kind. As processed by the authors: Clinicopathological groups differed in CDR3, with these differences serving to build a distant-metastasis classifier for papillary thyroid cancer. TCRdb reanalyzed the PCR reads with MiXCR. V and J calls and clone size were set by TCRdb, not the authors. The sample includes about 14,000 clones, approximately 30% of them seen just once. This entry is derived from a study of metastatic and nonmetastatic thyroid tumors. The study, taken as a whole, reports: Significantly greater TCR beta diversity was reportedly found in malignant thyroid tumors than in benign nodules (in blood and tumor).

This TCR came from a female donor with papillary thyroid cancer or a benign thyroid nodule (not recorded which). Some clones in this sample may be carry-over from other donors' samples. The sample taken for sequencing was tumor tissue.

The CDR3 sequence is CASSWDRTGPQHF. The DNA for the CDR3 is TGTGCCAGCAGTTGGGACCGCACAGGGCCCCAGCATTTT. The chain uses TRBV12-3 or TRBV12-4 and TRBJ1-5, with a possible D match to TRBD1 (5 bases). The CDR3 length is 13 residues. Trimming left V 4 bases short and J 9 bases short, with 13 bases between.